Below, 32 T cell receptor beta chains from the same sample are listed, as sequenced in a study of T-cell reconstitution after alpha-beta-depleted transplantation in children. The TCRbeta library incorporated unique molecular identifiers. MiXCR was run by TCRdb on the PCR reads, yielding one entry per CDR3 protein. The sample lists hundreds of thousands of distinct CDR3 sequences, over 25% occurring once. The specimen was PBMCs from the stem cell graft donor, collected from the stem cell graft. Every receptor here comes from a human donor who donated a stem cell graft to a child with aplastic anemia.

This clonotype was observed a few times. The chain recombines TRBV10-3 with TRBJ2-1, with 15 bases matching TRBD2. This CDR3 has 15 amino acids. Per germline, CDR1 ENHRY and CDR2 SYGVKD. V trimming: 5 bases; J trimming: 7 bases; junction bases outside the gene matches: 3. In DNA form, the CDR3 reads TGTGCCATCAGTAAGGGGACTAGCGGGAGGAATGAGCAGTTCTTC. Translation gives CAISKGTSGRNEQFF.

The V call is TRBV12-3 or TRBV12-4, the J call TRBJ1-1; TRBD1 is a possible D gene (5 bases). The CDR3 loop spans 16 amino acids. V dropped 2 bases and J dropped 1 base, with 14 bases sitting between them. CDR3 DNA sequence: TGTGCCAGCAGTTTATGGGTTGCAGGGAGGAACACTGAAGCTTTCTTT. Translation gives CASSLWVAGRNTEAFF.

The V call is TRBV5-1, the J call TRBJ2-2, with 11 bases that match TRBD1. V trimming: 4 bases; J trimming: 1 base; junction bases outside the gene matches: 3. The CDR3 covers 16 residues. Germline V gives CDR1 SGHRS, CDR2 YFSETQ. The chain's CDR3 is CASSVDRGLNTGELFF. The CDR3 bases are TGCGCCAGCAGCGTGGACAGGGGGCTGAACACCGGGGAGCTGTTTTTT.

The V and J genes are TRBV4-3 and TRBJ1-2, with 9 bases lining up with TRBD1. The CDR3 runs 16 residues. Germline V lookup: CDR1 LGHNA, CDR2 YSLEER. The V segment lost 2 bases and the J segment 5 bases; nucleotides outside the gene matches: 9. CDR3 sequence reads: CASSQSTTGGRYGYTF. CDR3 bases: TGCGCCAGCAGCCAAAGTACAACAGGGGGCCGGTATGGCTACACCTTC.

DNA for the CDR3: TGTGCCACCAGCTCGGGGGGCATTCAGTACTTC. Encoded protein: CATSSGGIQYF. The rearrangement links TRBV15 to TRBJ2-4, with 7 bases lining up with TRBD2. The CDR3 sequence is 11 residues long. Germline values: CDR1 LNHNV, CDR2 YYDKDF (reference sequence). The V gene end was trimmed by 5 bases and the J gene end by 9 bases; junction bases not matched to a gene: 1.

This clonotype has a handful of counts. This rearrangement joins TRBV20-1 to TRBJ2-5, with 10 bases that match TRBD1. Per the germline V gene, CDR1 is DFQATT and CDR2 is SNEGSKA (reference sequence). The CDR3 totals 15 residues. After removal of 5 bases from V and 2 bases from J, the junction contained 8 bases not matched to a gene. The CDR3 DNA is TGCAGTGCTCCTCCCGGGACAGGGGTACAAGAGACCCAGTACTTC. This translates into CSAPPGTGVQETQYF.

This clonotype appeared a single time. The chain recombines TRBV7-2 with TRBJ2-4, with 8 bases that match TRBD2. The CDR3 covers 16 residues. Looked up from germline, CDR1 is SGHTA and CDR2 is FQGNSA. The V gene end was trimmed by 2 bases and the J gene end by 0 bases; junction bases not matched to a gene: 3. The CDR3 region is CASSLIGGGAKNIQYF. DNA for the CDR3: TGTGCCAGCAGCTTAATCGGGGGGGGAGCCAAAAACATTCAGTACTTC.

This clonotype was picked up a small number of times. In DNA, the CDR3 is TGCAGTGCTAGAGATCCCCCCCCCGGTGGAGGGGATGATAGCAATCAGCCCCAGCATTTT. Its translation is CSARDPPPGGGDDSNQPQHF. V and J are TRBV20-1 and TRBJ1-5, with D maybe TRBD1 (5 bases). The CDR3 runs to 20 residues. Trimming took 0 bases from V and 0 from J, leaving 24 bases between them. Germline CDR1 is DFQATT and CDR2 is SNEGSKA (reference sequence).

The chain couples TRBV7-7 to TRBJ2-5, with D possibly matching TRBD1 (6 bases). Germline lookup yields CDR1 SSHAT and CDR2 FNYEAQ (reference sequence). The CDR3 length is 14 residues. The V end was cut by 5 bases, the J end by 5 bases, with 15 bases between. The CDR3 nucleotides are TGTGCCAGCAGCACAGGGATTTCGGGCGAGACCCAGTACTTC. As protein: CASSTGISGETQYF.

V is TRBV28 and J is TRBJ1-4; 7 bases are a match to TRBD1. Germline V gene data show CDR1 as MDHEN and CDR2 as SYDVKM. V lost 4 bases and J lost 7; bases outside the gene matches: 6. CDR3 length: 14 residues. CDR3 DNA: TGTGCCAGCAGTTCGACAGGGCGACGTGAAAAACTGTTTTTT. It codes for CASSSTGRREKLFF.

In its sample, this clonotype was seen a few times. The genes are TRBV6-1 and TRBJ1-1; 9 nucleotides match TRBD1. V lost 7 bases and J lost 4; bases outside the gene matches: 13. This CDR3 has 16 residues. Germline CDR1 and CDR2: MNHNS and SASEGT. The CDR3 DNA follows: TGTGCCAGCACCTGGACAGGGGACGCTTCGCTCACTGAAGCTTTCTTT. This codes for CASTWTGDASLTEAFF.

In its sample, this clonotype was seen a few times. The chain recombines TRBV20-1 with TRBJ1-1; no clear D. The germline V gene has CDR1 DFQATT and CDR2 SNEGSKA (reference sequence). Trimming stripped 3 bases from V and 5 bases from J, with 7 bases between. The CDR3 length is 11 residues. The CDR3 DNA follows: TGCAGTGCTAGTCGGTCTACTGAAGCTTTCTTT. Amino acids: CSASRSTEAFF.

The chain employs TRBV20-1 and TRBJ2-7, with TRBD2 matching over 8 bases. The J segment lost 4 bases and the V segment lost 5 bases, leaving 16 bases of the junction unmatched. The CDR3 length is 16 residues. Germline V CDR1 and CDR2: DFQATT, SNEGSKA (reference sequence). The CDR3 DNA reads TGCAGTGCTCTACTTCCCGGGACTAGGGGCGCATACGAGCAGTACGTC. This translates into CSALLPGTRGAYEQYV.

This rearrangement joins TRBV7-9 to TRBJ1-2, with TRBD1 identical over 9 bases. V shed 1 base, J shed 6 bases, and the junction held 12 bases outside the gene matches. Germline values: CDR1 SEHNR, CDR2 FQNEAQ (reference sequence). This CDR3 is 17 amino acids long. The CDR3 DNA reads as TGTGCCAGCAGCTTAGGAGGAGGGGACAGGGCCGGGGATGGCTACACCTTC. As protein: CASSLGGGDRAGDGYTF.

This clonotype was seen a handful of times. The chain couples TRBV27 to TRBJ1-6, with D tentatively TRBD1 (6 bases). Trimming stripped 8 bases from V and 10 bases from J, with 18 bases between. Germline-derived CDR1 and CDR2 are MNHEY and SMNVEV (reference sequence). This CDR3 is 14 amino acids long. CDR3 sequence reads: CASRLGQTVSPLHF. The CDR3 coding sequence is TGTGCCAGCCGACTCGGACAGACAGTCTCACCCCTCCACTTT.

The chain uses TRBV9 and TRBJ1-2; the D gene is possibly TRBD1 (6 bases). CDR1 SGDLS and CDR2 YYNGEE come from the germline V gene. With 0 bases removed from V and 2 bases from J, the gap between germline ends came to 17 bases. The CDR3 has 17 residues. For the CDR3, the DNA is TGTGCCAGCAGCGTAGGAGGGGGGGCAGAGAGGAACTATGGCTACACCTTC. This translates into CASSVGGGAERNYGYTF.

V usage is TRBV7-2 and J usage is TRBJ2-3; a weak D match, TRBD2 (5 bases). This CDR3 has 16 amino acids. Trimming left V 5 bases short and J 3 bases short, with 18 bases between. Germline CDR1 SGHTA, CDR2 FQGNSA. CDR3 bases: TGTGCCAGCAGCCTCGGCGCGGGTATGGGGACAGATACGCAGTATTTT. It yields the protein CASSLGAGMGTDTQYF. Looking up the rest from reference TRBV7-2 and TRBJ2-3 gives the full variable domain: GAGVSQSPSNKVTEKGKDVELRCDPISGHTALYWYRQSLGQGLEFLIYFQGNSAPDKSGLPSDRFSAERTGGSVSTLTIQRTQQEDSAVYLCASSLGAGMGTDTQYFGPGTRLTVL.

CDR3 DNA: TGTGCCAGCAGCTCCCAGGGGGAGGGGGGAAACATTCAGTACTTC. Protein sequence: CASSSQGEGGNIQYF. The V gene is TRBV5-6, the J gene TRBJ2-4; D may correspond to TRBD1 or TRBD2 (7 bases each). Trimming took 3 bases from V and 6 from J, leaving 16 bases between them. The CDR3 runs 15 residues. CDR1 is SGHDT, CDR2 YYEEEE, per germline.

The chain has TRBV6-2 or TRBV6-3 and TRBJ2-1, with D perhaps matching TRBD1 or TRBD2 (5 bases each). The germline V and J ends were trimmed by 1 base and 10 bases, with 14 bases remaining between them. Looked up from germline, CDR1 is MNHEY and CDR2 is SVGEGT. The CDR3 loop spans 14 amino acids. In DNA form, the CDR3 reads TGTGCCAGCAGTTACTTGCAAAACCGGGACGAGCAGTTCTTC. It codes for CASSYLQNRDEQFF.

This clonotype showed up just a few times. The CDR3 loop reads CASSPGQGPSGYGYTF. CDR3 DNA sequence: TGTGCCAGCTCACCGGGACAGGGCCCTTCAGGGTATGGCTACACCTTC. V is TRBV18 and J is TRBJ1-2; 9 positions agree with TRBD1. Per the germline V gene, CDR1 is KGHSH and CDR2 is LQKENI. The V segment lost 3 bases and the J segment 5 bases; nucleotides outside the gene matches: 10. The CDR3 is 16 residues long.

This clonotype was detected a few times. The V gene is TRBV18, the J gene TRBJ1-1; D unclear. V lost 0 bases and J 0 bases, leaving 5 bases between the germline ends. From germline, CDR1 is KGHSH and CDR2 LQKENI. The CDR3 spans 14 residues. The CDR3 region is CASSPPSLNTEAFF. In DNA form, the CDR3 reads TGTGCCAGCTCACCACCATCCCTGAACACTGAAGCTTTCTTT.

The rearrangement links TRBV5-1 to TRBJ2-1; no reliable D call. In germline, CDR1 is SGHRS, CDR2 YFSETQ. V was shortened by 1 base and J by 2 bases, with 10 bases between the two germline ends. This CDR3 is built from 15 residues. The CDR3 nucleotides read TGCGCCAGCAGCTTGATGGCGGATCCCTACAATGAGCAGTTCTTC. Translating it yields CASSLMADPYNEQFF.

This sequence joins TRBV18 and TRBJ2-7; D not certain. Trimming removed 3 bases from V and 5 bases from J, with 11 bases in between. The CDR3 runs to 13 residues. Germline V gene lookup returns CDR1 KGHSH and CDR2 LQKENI. In DNA, the CDR3 is TGTGCCAGCTCACCGGGGATGGGTGACGAGCAGTACGTC. Encoded protein: CASSPGMGDEQYV.

There are a few counts of this clonotype. The genes are TRBV6-2 or TRBV6-3 and TRBJ1-5; D gene ambiguous. Germline V gene lookup returns CDR1 MNHEY and CDR2 SVGEGT. Trimming pared 5 bases from V and 0 bases from J, leaving 14 bases between. The CDR3 has 16 amino acids. CDR3 DNA: TGTGCCAGCAGTGACTGGACCGCGAATAGCAATCAGCCCCAGCATTTT. Translating gives CASSDWTANSNQPQHF.

The sample holds a few counts of this clonotype. V gene TRBV30 combines with J gene TRBJ1-3; 8 bases map to TRBD1. Germline CDR1 and CDR2: GTSNPN and SVGIG (reference sequence). The CDR3 covers 15 residues. V dropped 1 base and J dropped 4; count of bases not matched to a gene: 6. As DNA, the CDR3 is TGTGCCTGGAGTGCCTGGACAGGGAGCGGAAACACCATATATTTT. Translated, it gives CAWSAWTGSGNTIYF.

The genes are TRBV20-1 and TRBJ2-1, with a possible D match to TRBD2 (5 bases). Trimming cost V 7 bases and J 0 bases, with 16 bases left between them. Germline CDR1 and CDR2: DFQATT and SNEGSKA (reference sequence). The CDR3 consists of 15 residues. CDR3 in DNA: TGCAGTGTAACCGTAGCGAATAGCTCCTACAATGAGCAGTTCTTC. It is translated as CSVTVANSSYNEQFF.

The sample holds a few counts of this clonotype. This chain uses TRBV5-1 with TRBJ2-2; 8 nucleotides match TRBD2. J was trimmed by 6 bases and V by 5 bases; bases with no gene match: 6. There are 14 residues in the CDR3. Germline CDR1 is SGHRS and CDR2 is YFSETQ. Written as DNA, the CDR3 is TGCGCCAGCAGTAGCCCGGGAGGGCCCGGGGAGCTGTTTTTT. Its translation is CASSSPGGPGELFF.

The chain joins TRBV3-1 to TRBJ1-2, with 8 bases matching TRBD1. The V segment lost 0 bases and the J segment 6 bases; nucleotides outside the gene matches: 9. From germline, CDR1 is LGHDT and CDR2 YNNKEL (reference sequence). The CDR3 is made up of 16 amino acids. The CDR3 DNA follows: TGTGCCAGCAGCCAAGAAGCCGGACAGGGTATCGATGGCTACACCTTC. Protein: CASSQEAGQGIDGYTF.

The chain recombines TRBV19 with TRBJ1-1; a possible D gene is TRBD1 (5 bases). The germline CDR1 and CDR2 sequences are LNHDA and SQIVND (reference sequence). Trimming removed 3 bases at V and 2 bases at J, with 16 bases between. The CDR3 length is 16 residues. This chain's CDR3 is CASSMGLRVGNTEAFF. The DNA of the CDR3 is TGTGCCAGTAGTATGGGCCTCAGGGTTGGAAACACTGAAGCTTTCTTT.

This clonotype appeared a few times. Here the CDR3 DNA reads TGTGCCAGCAGCGACAGGGGTTTTTTCTGGGAGCAGTACGTC. Protein: CASSDRGFFWEQYV. J is TRBJ2-7 and V is TRBV28; 8 nucleotides align to TRBD1. Germline CDR1 is MDHEN and CDR2 is SYDVKM. The CDR3 is made up of 14 amino acids. Germline trimming cut 6 bases from V and 7 bases from J; bases unmatched to any gene: 11.

The gene calls are TRBV9 and TRBJ2-6, with a tentative D call TRBD2 (5 bases). Germline V gene lookup returns CDR1 SGDLS and CDR2 YYNGEE. Trimming took 0 bases from V and 2 from J, leaving 6 bases between them. The CDR3 is made up of 15 amino acids. DNA of the CDR3: TGTGCCAGCAGCGTAGACGGGGCTGGGGCCAACGTCCTGACTTTC. It translates to CASSVDGAGANVLTF.

The chain employs TRBV28 and TRBJ2-1, with D hard to call. The V and J ends lost 4 bases and 0 bases respectively, with 13 bases between them. This CDR3 contains 16 residues. CDR1 is MDHEN and CDR2 is SYDVKM in the germline V gene. The CDR3: CASSSYAASSYNEQFF. The CDR3, as DNA: TGTGCCAGCAGTTCTTATGCGGCCTCCTCCTACAATGAGCAGTTCTTC.